A selection of T cell receptor beta chains follows, all from one sample in a study of blood T cell repertoires in COVID-19. The protocol was immunoSEQ multiplex PCR, while the TCRdb copy is restricted to in-frame clones and leaves out a portion. The repertoire holds around 310,000 clones, roughly 90% seen once, with roughly 1% in the top ten. The sample taken for sequencing was peripheral blood. The receptors derive from a woman aged 35 to 49 with COVID-19, enrolled during active disease. CDR3s include the opening cysteine and the closing phenylalanine or tryptophan. Fields, in order: D gene, V gene, clone size, J gene, CDR3 DNA, CDR3 protein. D genes are given only for firm matches. Where a row states a size, it is once, few, many or the class of an expanded clone; other rows omit it.

.	TRBV20-1	few	TRBJ1-3	TGCAGTGCTAGTTACCCAGGGGCTGGAAACACCATATATTTT	CSASYPGAGNTIYF
.	TRBV6-9	.	TRBJ1-4	TGTGCCAGCAGTCCATACCCTTCAGGTGAGTGGGAAAAACTGTTTTTT	CASSPYPSGEWEKLFF
.	TRBV11-3	.	TRBJ1-1	TGTGCCAGCAGCTTTGACAGACACACTGAAGCTTTCTTT	CASSFDRHTEAFF
.	TRBV3-1/TRBV3-2	.	TRBJ1-6	TGTGCCAGCAGCCAAGAAGGGACTGGGAAAAATTCACCCCTCCACTTT	CASSQEGTGKNSPLHF
TRBD2	TRBV30	.	TRBJ2-1	TGTGCCTGGAGTGTAGGGGCGGGAGGGCCGAATGAGCAGTTCTTC	CAWSVGAGGPNEQFF
.	TRBV19	.	TRBJ1-4	TGTGCCACCCAGAGACATCCTGAAAAACTGTTTTTT	CATQRHPEKLFF
.	TRBV6-5	.	TRBJ2-3	TGTGCCAGCAGTTGGGGGCGAGCAGATACGCAGTATTTT	CASSWGRADTQYF
.	TRBV3-1/TRBV3-2	.	TRBJ2-7	TGTGCCAGCAGCCAAGATAAATACGAGCAGTACTTC	CASSQDKYEQYF
.	TRBV28	.	TRBJ1-2	TGTGCCAGCAGCTACAGCGGGGGGGGTAACTATGGCTACACCTTC	CASSYSGGGNYGYTF
.	TRBV5-4	.	TRBJ2-3	TGTGCCAGCAGCTTGGCAGGAGGAGGTGCAGATACGCAGTATTTT	CASSLAGGGADTQYF
TRBD1	TRBV28	.	TRBJ1-4	TGTGCCAGCAGTTTGCGGACAGGGGTTCTTAATGAAAAACTGTTTTTT	CASSLRTGVLNEKLFF
TRBD1	TRBV10-3	.	TRBJ1-2	TGTGCCATCAGGGGGACAGGTACCCAGAATGGCTACACCTTC	CAIRGTGTQNGYTF
TRBD1	TRBV18	.	TRBJ2-3	TGTGCCAGCTCACCCACCGAGGGGGCCGCGGATACGCAGTATTTT	CASSPTEGAADTQYF
TRBD1	TRBV30	.	TRBJ2-1	TGTGCCTGGAGTGTATACTCGGGACAGATGTACAATGAGCAGTTCTTC	CAWSVYSGQMYNEQFF
.	TRBV7-9	.	TRBJ1-5	TGTGCCAGCAGCCCCGGCCTGGTACAACAGAATCAGCCCCAGCATTTT	CASSPGLVQQNQPQHF
TRBD2	TRBV7-6	.	TRBJ2-6	TGTGCCAGCAGCTTGGGAATAGCGGGGGGCCGCTCTGGGGCCAACGTCCTGACTTTC	CASSLGIAGGRSGANVLTF
.	TRBV5-1	.	TRBJ2-3	TGCGCCAGCAGCTTGACAGGCAGGTTCACAGATACGCAGTATTTT	CASSLTGRFTDTQYF
.	TRBV19	.	TRBJ1-6	TGTGCCAGCCTAGAACAGGATTGGCATAATTCACCCCTCCACTTT	CASLEQDWHNSPLHF
.	TRBV28	.	TRBJ1-5	TGTGCCAGCAGTTCCCCCGGGGGGTTAGTCAATCAGCCCCAGCATTTT	CASSSPGGLVNQPQHF
TRBD2	TRBV6-2/TRBV6-3	.	TRBJ2-1	TGTGCCAGCAGTTACTCGAAGGCGGGAGGAGGGAATGAGCAGTTCTTC	CASSYSKAGGGNEQFF
.	TRBV25-1	.	TRBJ1-2	TGTGCCAGCAGTGATTCCGGGTGGACCGGGAGCGGCTACACCTTC	CASSDSGWTGSGYTF
.	TRBV7-7	.	TRBJ2-2	TGTGCTAGCAGCCCCGACAGAAACCTGAACACCGGGGAGCTGTTTTTT	CASSPDRNLNTGELFF
.	TRBV6-2/TRBV6-3	.	TRBJ1-1	TGTGCCAGCAGTTGGCCAAGTGAAGCTTTCTTT	CASSWPSEAFF
TRBD1	TRBV9	.	TRBJ1-2	TGTGCCAGCAGCGTAAGGACACAGGGGGGCTACACCTTC	CASSVRTQGGYTF
.	TRBV6-2/TRBV6-3	.	TRBJ1-4	TGTGCCAGCAGTTACCGCGGGGCAGGGAGTTTTTTT	CASSYRGAGSFF
.	TRBV4-1	.	TRBJ2-1	TGCGCCAGCCGGACAGCCCCGGAGCATGAGCAGTTCTTC	CASRTAPEHEQFF
.	TRBV2	.	TRBJ2-2	TGTGCCAGCAGTGTTCTCACAGGCTCCGGGGAGCTGTTTTTT	CASSVLTGSGELFF
.	TRBV7-2	.	TRBJ1-6	TGTGCCAGCAGCTTACTCGGCAGGGGCAGAGGGAATTCACCCCTCCACTTT	CASSLLGRGRGNSPLHF
.	TRBV12-5	.	TRBJ1-3	TGTGCTAGTGTTGGGATACTAGGGGGCTCTGGAAACACCATATATTTT	CASVGILGGSGNTIYF
TRBD2	TRBV2	.	TRBJ2-3	TGTGCCAGCAGTGGGCGGGGGGGAGGTATGACAGATACGCAGTATTTT	CASSGRGGGMTDTQYF
.	TRBV7-9	.	TRBJ2-3	TGTGCCAGCAGCTTGCTCAGGGCCCCCACAGATACGCAGTATTTT	CASSLLRAPTDTQYF
TRBD1	TRBV18	.	TRBJ2-3	TGTGCCAGCTCACCCGGGACAGGGAGCACAGATACGCAGTATTTT	CASSPGTGSTDTQYF